This T cell receptor beta chain was found in a study of shared clonotypes between healthy human individuals. In the study overall: CD8 memory received one plate per donor, CD8 naive two, CD4 memory three and CD4 naive three.

Trimming cost V 10 bases and J 5 bases; bases outside gene matches: 10. The CDR3 is made up of 13 amino acids. Germline CDR1 is LNHDA and CDR2 is SQIVND (reference sequence). Assay execution proceeded at the deep level. Assay used: immunoSEQ multiplex PCR; TCRdb lists only in-frame clones, some missing. The sample yields about 1.1 million clones, more than 75% seen once. This clonotype originated in a man aged 18 to 29 in good health. Some clones in this sample may be carry-over from other donors' samples. Sequencing was done on a sample of memory CD4+ T cells from PBMCs. Subset indicated: CD45RA-negative fraction. The rearrangement links TRBV19 to TRBJ1-2; TRBD1 matches 7 bases. The CDR3 sequence: CAIGPGTEYGYTF. CDR3 bases: TGTGCCATTGGACCAGGGACAGAGTATGGCTACACCTTC.